These 29 T cell receptor beta chains originate from one sample sequenced in a study of control samples from healthy donors and cancer patients. Produced via immunoSEQ multiplex PCR; TCRdb's table is partial and in-frame only. Among approximately 90,000 clones listed, around nine tenths were seen once. Sequencing was done on a sample of blood. The receptors stem from a man younger than 40 in good health.

The chain employs TRBV5-4 and TRBJ1-6; 7 nucleotides agree with TRBD1. Germline V gives CDR1 SGHNT, CDR2 YYREEE (reference sequence). The CDR3 runs 14 residues. V was pared by 4 bases and J by 7 bases, with 5 bases of the junction left unmatched. The CDR3 reads CASSTGQLNSPLHF. The CDR3 DNA is TGTGCCAGCAGCACGGGACAGTTAAATTCACCCCTCCACTTT.

The V call is TRBV29-1, the J call TRBJ2-5; no definite D call. The CDR3 runs to 13 residues. Between the trimmed V and J ends, which lost 4 bases and 5 bases, there was a span of 14 bases. Germline loops: CDR1 SQVTM, CDR2 ANQGSEA. DNA of the CDR3: TGCAGCGTTGCTACCCAGTTTGGGGAGACCCAGTACTTC. Translation gives CSVATQFGETQYF.

The gene calls are TRBV5-1 and TRBJ2-5; D unclear. The CDR3 extends over 13 amino acids. Per the germline V gene, CDR1 is SGHRS and CDR2 is YFSETQ. V lost 4 bases and J 4 bases, leaving 11 bases between the germline ends. The CDR3 DNA follows: TGCGCCAGCAGCCCACGACTCCGAGAGACCCAGTACTTC. Translating gives CASSPRLRETQYF.

J is TRBJ1-1 and V is TRBV30; possible D gene TRBD1, 5 bases. Looked up from germline, CDR1 is GTSNPN and CDR2 is SVGIG (reference sequence). The CDR3 totals 13 residues. Trimming cost V 1 base and J 7 bases, with 13 bases left between them. The CDR3 DNA sequence: TGTGCCTGGAGTGGATCCAGGGCCGGTGAAGCTTTCTTT. Translating gives CAWSGSRAGEAFF.

V gene TRBV5-1 combines with J gene TRBJ2-1, with a tentative D call TRBD1 (6 bases). Trimming removed 0 bases at V and 5 bases at J, with 15 bases between. The length of the CDR3 is 16 residues. CDR1 and CDR2 (germline): SGHRS, YFSETQ. The CDR3 DNA sequence: TGCGCCAGCAGCTTGGTATCAGGACAGTCGAACAATGAGCAGTTCTTC. This codes for CASSLVSGQSNNEQFF.

This chain joins TRBV7-2 and TRBJ2-7; D call uncertain. Germline CDR1 SGHTA, CDR2 FQGNSA. V was pared by 2 bases and J by 3 bases, with 14 bases between. The CDR3 runs 15 residues. The CDR3 is CASSLPETAHYEQYF. For the CDR3, the DNA is TGTGCCAGCAGCTTACCGGAAACAGCCCACTACGAGCAGTACTTC.

The rearrangement links TRBV6-5 to TRBJ2-5; D is possibly TRBD1 (5 bases). This CDR3 comprises 16 residues. The V and J ends lost 2 bases and 1 base respectively, with 14 bases between them. Looked up from germline, CDR1 is MNHEY and CDR2 is SVGAGI. This CDR3 reads CASSYVADNFQETQYF. Here the CDR3 DNA reads TGTGCCAGCAGTTACGTTGCGGACAATTTCCAAGAGACCCAGTACTTC.

The rearrangement uses TRBV14 and TRBJ1-1; 7 positions match TRBD1. The CDR3 is made up of 15 amino acids. The germline V gene has CDR1 SGHDN and CDR2 FVKESK. J was trimmed by 5 bases and V by 3 bases; bases with no gene match: 9. CDR3: CASSQAQGGVTEAFF. The CDR3 DNA reads TGTGCCAGCAGCCAGGCCCAGGGGGGTGTGACTGAAGCTTTCTTT.

This clone was seen a single time. This chain connects TRBV27 to TRBJ1-5; D is possibly TRBD1 (5 bases). The V and J ends lost 9 bases and 2 bases respectively, with 17 bases between them. CDR3 size: 15 residues. Germline V gene lookup returns CDR1 MNHEY and CDR2 SMNVEV (reference sequence). This CDR3 is CASSPSRVGNQPQHF. The CDR3 bases are TGTGCCAGTTCGCCGTCCAGGGTGGGCAATCAGCCCCAGCATTTT.

V gene TRBV14 combines with J gene TRBJ1-4; D is undetermined. The CDR3 is 12 residues long. V dropped 1 base and J dropped 11 bases, with 8 bases sitting between them. Germline CDR1 and CDR2: SGHDN and FVKESK. The CDR3 reads CASSQVPRKLFF. For the CDR3, the DNA is TGTGCCAGCAGCCAAGTCCCCCGGAAACTGTTTTTT.

V and J are TRBV12-5 and TRBJ1-1; TRBD1 agrees at 9 bases. Germline CDR1 is LGHNT and CDR2 is FRNRAP. This CDR3 has 16 residues. The junction had 4 bases not matched to a gene; V was cut back by 2 bases and J by 0 bases. Written as DNA, the CDR3 is TGTGCTAGTGGTTTGACCGGACAGGGGATGAACACTGAAGCTTTCTTT. It specifies CASGLTGQGMNTEAFF.

V usage is TRBV6-1 and J usage is TRBJ1-1; D is perhaps TRBD1 (5 bases). The germline V and J ends were trimmed by 3 bases and 1 base, with 9 bases remaining between them. This CDR3 spans 14 amino acids. From germline, CDR1 is MNHNS and CDR2 SASEGT. As DNA, the CDR3 is TGTGCCAGCAGTGAGTGGGGACGGAACACTGAAGCTTTCTTT. Translated: CASSEWGRNTEAFF.

The chain combines TRBV30 with TRBJ2-5; 10 nucleotides match TRBD1. J lost 7 bases, V lost 5 bases, and 7 bases had no gene match. The germline V gene has CDR1 GTSNPN and CDR2 SVGIG (reference sequence). The CDR3 length is 13 residues. CDR3 amino acids: CAWEGRTGGTQYF. The CDR3, as DNA: TGTGCCTGGGAGGGGCGGACAGGGGGGACCCAGTACTTC.

The CDR3 DNA reads TGTGCCTGGATAAGGGAAAAAAGGGGGCTCTACGAGCAGTACGTC. The encoded protein is CAWIREKRGLYEQYV. This chain links TRBV30 with TRBJ2-7; 7 nucleotides line up with TRBD1. Germline CDR1 and CDR2: GTSNPN and SVGIG (reference sequence). J gave up 3 bases and V 4 bases, and 12 bases lay outside the gene matches. The CDR3 sequence is 15 residues long.

The rearrangement joins TRBV19 to TRBJ2-5; D might be TRBD1 (6 bases). Between the trimmed V and J ends, which lost 6 bases and 7 bases, there was a span of 15 bases. The CDR3 length is 13 residues. Germline lookup yields CDR1 LNHDA and CDR2 SQIVND (reference sequence). In DNA, the CDR3 is TGTGCCAGTAGCCCAGGGGTTCCCGGGACCCAGTACTTC. It encodes CASSPGVPGTQYF.

This chain connects TRBV6-5 to TRBJ1-4; D perhaps matches TRBD1 (6 bases). The CDR3 loop spans 14 amino acids. With 6 bases removed from V and 9 bases from J, the gap between germline ends came to 17 bases. Germline CDR1 reads MNHEY; CDR2 reads SVGAGI. CDR3 nucleotides: TGTGCCAGCAGCCCAGGGGTTTTGGGTCAAAAACTGTTTTTT. Its protein product is CASSPGVLGQKLFF.

The chain employs TRBV27 and TRBJ2-1, with D possibly being TRBD2 (6 bases). Germline V CDR1 and CDR2: MNHEY, SMNVEV (reference sequence). The CDR3 contains 17 residues. V was cut by 3 bases and J by 0 bases, with 15 bases left in between. The CDR3: CASSLGLWGSSYNEQFF. The CDR3 coding sequence is TGTGCCAGCAGTTTGGGACTCTGGGGGAGCTCCTACAATGAGCAGTTCTTC.

The J gene is TRBJ2-7, the V gene TRBV5-8, with a possible D match to TRBD1 (6 bases). The CDR3 has 15 residues. Germline V gives CDR1 SGHTS, CDR2 YDEGEE. Trimming removed 4 bases from V and 2 bases from J, with 16 bases in between. The CDR3 region is CASSRTAPRTYEQYV. The CDR3 nucleotides are TGTGCCAGCAGCAGGACAGCTCCCCGCACCTACGAGCAGTACGTC.

The chain combines TRBV30 with TRBJ2-7; TRBD2 might be the D (6 bases). This CDR3 region has 13 residues. Trimming pared 4 bases from V and 6 bases from J, leaving 16 bases between. Per the germline V gene, CDR1 is GTSNPN and CDR2 is SVGIG (reference sequence). This CDR3 reads CAWNVGGSSEQYF. CDR3 DNA: TGTGCCTGGAATGTTGGGGGGTCCAGCGAGCAGTACTTC.

V usage is TRBV2 and J usage is TRBJ1-2; D is uncertain. The CDR3 is 14 amino acids. The germline V and J ends were trimmed by 6 bases and 2 bases, with 13 bases remaining between them. Germline V gives CDR1 SNHLY, CDR2 FYNNEI. The CDR3 loop is CASRGGKGNYGYTF. As DNA, the CDR3 is TGTGCCAGCAGGGGCGGGAAAGGGAACTATGGCTACACCTTC.

V gene TRBV29-1 combines with J gene TRBJ1-3, with D perhaps TRBD1 (5 bases). The CDR3 loop spans 13 amino acids. Germline values: CDR1 SQVTM, CDR2 ANQGSEA. The V gene lost 4 bases and the J gene lost 0 bases, with 7 bases spanning the gap. CDR3 bases: TGCAGCGTTGCAGACAGCTCTGGAAACACCATATATTTT. Its translation: CSVADSSGNTIYF. The whole variable domain, remainder taken from reference TRBV29-1 and TRBJ1-3, is SAVISQKPSRDICQRGTSLTIQCQVDSQVTMMFWYRQQPGQSLTLIATANQGSEATYESGFVIDKFPISRPNLTFSTLTVSNMSPEDSSIYLCSVADSSGNTIYFGEGSWLTVV.

V and J are TRBV7-9 and TRBJ2-1, with D perhaps given as TRBD1 or TRBD2 (8 bases each). Germline CDR1 is SEHNR and CDR2 is FQNEAQ (reference sequence). V lost 2 bases, J lost 6 bases, and 17 bases lay in between. This CDR3 has 16 residues. This chain's CDR3 is CASSLRTGTSLNEQFF. For the CDR3, the DNA is TGTGCCAGCAGCTTAAGGACAGGGACTAGTCTCAATGAGCAGTTCTTC.

The genes are TRBV5-6 and TRBJ1-5, with TRBD1 identical over 7 bases. The ends lost 3 bases at V and 4 bases at J; junction bases unmatched: 16. CDR1 SGHDT and CDR2 YYEEEE come from the germline V gene. The CDR3 runs 18 residues. The CDR3, as DNA: TGTGCCAGCAGCTCCGGTGGTTTTTTGGACAGGCCAAATCAGCCCCAGCATTTT. Encoded protein: CASSSGGFLDRPNQPQHF.

This chain connects TRBV18 to TRBJ1-1; D is possibly TRBD1 (6 bases). The CDR3 is 17 amino acids. V shed 5 bases and J shed 0 bases, with 19 bases lying between them. Germline V gene lookup returns CDR1 KGHSH and CDR2 LQKENI. The CDR3 sequence is CASSGVNREGMNTEAFF. The CDR3 region has the DNA TGTGCCAGCTCAGGAGTAAACAGGGAGGGAATGAACACTGAAGCTTTCTTT.

This clone was recorded a few times. The chain carries TRBV5-4 and TRBJ1-6, with D maybe TRBD1 (6 bases). Trimming left V 6 bases short and J 10 bases short, with 23 bases between. CDR1 is SGHNT, CDR2 YYREEE, per germline (reference sequence). This CDR3 has 16 residues. The CDR3 loop is CASTLQGSGFISPLHF. CDR3 DNA sequence: TGTGCCAGCACCCTACAGGGCTCGGGATTCATCTCACCCCTCCACTTT.

The chain links TRBV27 to TRBJ1-5, with D possibly matching TRBD1 (6 bases). CDR1 is MNHEY and CDR2 is SMNVEV in the germline V gene (reference sequence). V was clipped by 7 bases and J by 4 bases, with 17 bases between them. The CDR3 is 15 amino acids. As DNA, the CDR3 is TGTGCCAGCATTATCAGGGACAAGGGTAATCAGCCCCAGCATTTT. It yields the protein CASIIRDKGNQPQHF.

CDR3 in amino acids: CASAPTGITEAFF. In DNA form, the CDR3 reads TGTGCTAGTGCTCCGACAGGGATCACTGAAGCTTTCTTT. The rearrangement joins TRBV12-5 to TRBJ1-1; 7 bases are shared with TRBD1. The V segment lost 7 bases and the J segment 4 bases; nucleotides outside the gene matches: 6. The CDR3 has 13 residues. The germline V gene has CDR1 LGHNT and CDR2 FRNRAP.

The J gene is TRBJ2-7, the V gene TRBV19, with D uncertain. The CDR3 consists of 15 residues. Germline V gene data show CDR1 as LNHDA and CDR2 as SQIVND (reference sequence). V was trimmed by 4 bases and J by 0 bases, leaving 13 bases between them. The chain's CDR3 is CASSTGPLSSYEQYV. The CDR3 DNA reads TGTGCCAGTAGTACCGGTCCCCTAAGCTCCTACGAGCAGTACGTC.

This chain joins TRBV14 and TRBJ2-3, with 9 bases fitting TRBD2. Trimming cost V 5 bases and J 0 bases; bases outside gene matches: 9. The germline CDR1 and CDR2 sequences are SGHDN and FVKESK. There are 17 residues in the CDR3. The chain's CDR3 is CASSVRAGGTSTDTQYF. CDR3 coding DNA: TGTGCCAGCAGCGTTCGAGCGGGGGGAACTAGCACAGATACGCAGTATTTT.